The 24 T cell receptor beta chains below come from one sample, sequenced in a study of early T cells in non-severe SARS-CoV-2 infection. TCRdb processed the 5' RACE reads anew with MiXCR; each CDR3 protein has one entry. The top ten hold approximately 8.5% of the sample, which has under 65,000 distinct CDR3 sequences, roughly 10% seen once. The sequenced sample was whole blood. The origin of the receptors is an adult who was a healthcare worker with PCR-confirmed SARS-CoV-2 infection or an uninfected control (not recorded which).

The chain carries TRBV3-1 and TRBJ1-6; D may be TRBD1 (6 bases). CDR1 is LGHDT and CDR2 is YNNKEL in the germline V gene (reference sequence). CDR3 length equals 18 residues. With 0 bases removed from V and 4 bases from J, the gap between germline ends came to 16 bases. The chain's CDR3 is CASSQDWRTVVYNSPLHF. The CDR3, as DNA: TGTGCCAGCAGCCAAGATTGGAGGACAGTCGTGTATAATTCACCCCTCCACTTT.

The V gene is TRBV29-1, the J gene TRBJ2-5; D possibly matches TRBD1 or TRBD2 (6 bases each). The V end lost 5 bases, the J end lost 3 bases, and 13 bases lay between the germline ends. The CDR3 has 13 amino acids. The V gene's germline CDR1 is SQVTM and CDR2 ANQGSEA. The CDR3 here is CSVRGTPEETQYF. For the CDR3, the DNA is TGCAGCGTTCGGGGGACACCAGAAGAGACCCAGTACTTC.

This clonotype was recorded at least ten times. The chain carries TRBV6-5 and TRBJ2-7; D perhaps matches TRBD1 (6 bases). Germline loops: CDR1 MNHEY, CDR2 SVGAGI. This CDR3 spans 14 amino acids. V was cut by 2 bases and J by 2 bases, with 10 bases left in between. The chain's CDR3 is CASSYLRTAYEQYF. CDR3 DNA: TGTGCCAGCAGTTACCTAAGGACAGCCTACGAGCAGTACTTC.

A few counts support this clonotype. The chain is built from TRBV4-1 and TRBJ2-1; TRBD2 aligns across 7 bases. Germline values: CDR1 MGHRA, CDR2 YSYEKL. V was pared by 3 bases and J by 2 bases, with 13 bases of the junction left unmatched. The CDR3 sequence is 18 residues long. The CDR3 here is CASSQELPGLSAYNEQFF. The DNA for the CDR3 is TGCGCCAGCAGCCAGGAACTACCGGGACTAAGCGCCTACAATGAGCAGTTCTTC.

This clonotype has ten or more counts. The genes are TRBV29-1 and TRBJ1-2, with D unresolved. The CDR3 runs 10 residues. Looked up from germline, CDR1 is SQVTM and CDR2 is ANQGSEA. Trimming took 3 bases from V and 7 from J, leaving 6 bases between them. The CDR3 spells CSVDEGGYTF. The CDR3 bases are TGCAGCGTTGACGAGGGTGGCTACACCTTC.

The V call is TRBV3-1, the J call TRBJ2-1; 7 bases are shared with TRBD1. The germline V gene encodes CDR1 LGHDT and CDR2 YNNKEL (reference sequence). The CDR3 has 13 amino acids. Unmatched junction bases numbered 4, after V lost 4 bases and J lost 7 bases. CDR3 coding DNA: TGTGCCAGCAGCCTGACAGGGCTGAATGAGCAGTTCTTC. As protein: CASSLTGLNEQFF.

The chain employs TRBV20-1 and TRBJ2-7, with D uncertain. V shed 0 bases and J shed 3 bases, with 9 bases lying between them. The length of the CDR3 is 13 residues. In germline, CDR1 is DFQATT, CDR2 SNEGSKA (reference sequence). The CDR3: CSARDPLSYEQYF. The DNA of the CDR3 is TGCAGTGCTAGAGACCCGCTCAGCTACGAGCAGTACTTC.

The rearrangement joins TRBV28 to TRBJ2-3; possibly TRBD2 for D (6 bases). The germline CDR1 and CDR2 sequences are MDHEN and SYDVKM. CDR3 length: 14 amino acids. Trimming took off 8 bases at V and 6 bases at J, with 18 bases between the two ends. The CDR3 DNA reads TGTGCCAGCGGCGGCGCGGGATCCCCGGATACGCAGTATTTT. It specifies CASGGAGSPDTQYF.

This chain links TRBV13 with TRBJ2-7; D might be TRBD1 (5 bases). Germline V gene data show CDR1 as PRHDT and CDR2 as FYEKMQ (reference sequence). This CDR3 has 13 amino acids. Trimming removed 4 bases from V and 3 bases from J, with 10 bases in between. Written as DNA, the CDR3 is TGTGCCAGCAGCTCTGGACACAACTACGAGCAGTACTTC. Protein: CASSSGHNYEQYF.

The sample holds a few counts of this clonotype. This CDR3 is CASSVGSGATYNEQFF. For the CDR3, the DNA is TGTGCCAGCAGCGTAGGGAGCGGGGCCACCTACAATGAGCAGTTCTTC. This rearrangement joins TRBV9 to TRBJ2-1; 7 bases are shared with TRBD2. V was clipped by 0 bases and J by 2 bases; unmatched bases: 5. Germline loops: CDR1 SGDLS, CDR2 YYNGEE. This CDR3 is 16 amino acids long. Filled out from reference TRBV9 and TRBJ2-1, the complete variable domain reads DSGVTQTPKHLITATGQRVTLRCSPRSGDLSVYWYQQSLDQGLQFLIQYYNGEERAKGNILERFSAQQFPDLHSELNLSSLELGDSALYFCASSVGSGATYNEQFFGPGTRLTVL.

This clonotype came up a few times. The J gene is TRBJ1-3, the V gene TRBV4-2, with a weak D call TRBD1 (5 bases). Germline V gene lookup returns CDR1 LGHNA and CDR2 YNFKEQ. CDR3 length equals 14 residues. The V and J ends lost 4 bases and 0 bases respectively, with 7 bases between them. The CDR3 region is CASSPTVSGNTIYF. The DNA of the CDR3 is TGTGCCAGCAGCCCGACAGTCTCTGGAAACACCATATATTTT.

This clonotype was found many times. The chain has TRBV5-1 and TRBJ1-2; no firm D call. The CDR3 contains 12 residues. The germline V and J ends were trimmed by 0 bases and 6 bases, with 6 bases remaining between them. The germline gives CDR1 SGHRS, CDR2 YFSETQ. The DNA for the CDR3 is TGCGCCAGCAGCTTGGGACGAGATGGCTACACCTTC. This codes for CASSLGRDGYTF.

This clonotype was detected ten times or more. The rearrangement uses TRBV30 and TRBJ2-6; no reliable D call. The V and J ends lost 7 bases and 0 bases respectively, with 10 bases between them. The CDR3 contains 14 residues. CDR1 and CDR2 from the germline V gene are GTSNPN and SVGIG (reference sequence). CDR3 nucleotide sequence: TGTGCCTCCCCGGTACCCTCTGGGGCCAACGTCCTGACTTTC. It encodes CASPVPSGANVLTF.

This clonotype was detected a few times. CDR3 in amino acids: CASSLRGAGGNTIYF. The CDR3 nucleotides are TGTGCCAGCAGCTTGAGGGGGGCTGGTGGAAACACCATATATTTT. The chain links TRBV5-6 to TRBJ1-3; D may be TRBD1 (6 bases). Germline V lookup: CDR1 SGHDT, CDR2 YYEEEE. The CDR3 loop spans 15 amino acids. V lost 1 base to trimming and J lost 3 bases, with 11 bases between them.

The chain couples TRBV7-3 to TRBJ2-5; no firm D call. V dropped 2 bases and J dropped 1 base, with 8 bases sitting between them. In germline, CDR1 is SGHTA, CDR2 FQGTGA. The CDR3 loop spans 14 amino acids. This chain's CDR3 is CASSLSGSQETQYF. Written as DNA, the CDR3 is TGTGCCAGCAGCTTATCCGGATCCCAAGAGACCCAGTACTTC.

The chain combines TRBV6-5 with TRBJ2-2; the match to TRBD2 covers 13 bases. Germline assignment: CDR1 MNHEY and CDR2 SVGAGI. The CDR3 has 15 amino acids. The V gene end was trimmed by 5 bases and the J gene end by 6 bases; junction bases not matched to a gene: 3. CDR3 in amino acids: CASSGGLAGAGELFF. The CDR3 nucleotides read TGTGCCAGCAGTGGCGGACTAGCGGGAGCCGGGGAGCTGTTTTTT.

This clonotype was observed at least ten times. The V call is TRBV20-1, the J call TRBJ1-6; D possibly corresponds to TRBD1 (6 bases). The ends were cut back, 0 bases at V and 5 bases at J, with 11 bases in the middle. The germline gives CDR1 DFQATT, CDR2 SNEGSKA (reference sequence). There are 15 residues in the CDR3. Here the CDR3 DNA reads TGCAGTGCTAGAGAGCCGACAGGAGATAATTCACCCCTCCACTTT. Translating gives CSAREPTGDNSPLHF.

The chain joins TRBV5-1 to TRBJ2-7, with no clear D. This CDR3 region has 14 residues. CDR1 is SGHRS, CDR2 YFSETQ, per germline. Trimming cost V 2 bases and J 11 bases, with 20 bases left between them. The CDR3 here is CASSLEVADTREYF. The CDR3 coding sequence is TGCGCCAGCAGCTTAGAGGTGGCAGATACAAGGGAGTACTTC. The full variable domain, its missing parts supplied by reference TRBV5-1 and TRBJ2-7, is KAGVTQTPRYLIKTRGQQVTLSCSPISGHRSVSWYQQTPGQGLQFLFEYFSETQRNKGNFPGRFSGRQFSNSRSEMNVSTLELGDSALYLCASSLEVADTREYFGPGTRLTVT.

The CDR3 protein is CSVGRPGLATDTQYF. The CDR3 coding sequence is TGCAGCGTTGGCCGACCGGGACTAGCCACAGATACGCAGTATTTT. The chain recombines TRBV29-1 with TRBJ2-3; TRBD2 matches at 9 bases. The CDR3 is 15 residues long. The trim removed 4 bases at V and 2 bases at J, leaving 7 bases unmatched. Germline assignment: CDR1 SQVTM and CDR2 ANQGSEA.

This chain uses TRBV28 with TRBJ1-6; the D is unclear. This CDR3 contains 13 residues. V dropped 10 bases and J dropped 7 bases, with 14 bases sitting between them. Germline V gives CDR1 MDHEN, CDR2 SYDVKM. The CDR3 region is CATGPSANSPLHF. The CDR3 DNA reads as TGTGCCACCGGGCCTAGCGCGAATTCACCCCTCCACTTT.

In this sample, this clonotype turned up many times. This chain uses TRBV7-8 with TRBJ1-3; D is possibly TRBD1 (5 bases). CDR1 is SGHVS and CDR2 is FQNEAQ in the germline V gene. The germline V and J ends were trimmed by 5 bases and 0 bases, with 14 bases remaining between them. The CDR3 runs 16 residues. CDR3 in DNA: TGTGCCAGCAGCCCCTCTGGGGGGATCTCTGGAAACACCATATATTTT. It codes for CASSPSGGISGNTIYF.

The chain uses TRBV3-1 and TRBJ2-2; no definite D call. The V gene's germline CDR1 is LGHDT and CDR2 YNNKEL (reference sequence). Trimming took off 0 bases at V and 1 base at J, with 12 bases between the two ends. The CDR3 length is 17 residues. The CDR3 region is CASSQDPRKVNTGELFF. The CDR3 region has the DNA TGTGCCAGCAGCCAAGATCCCCGGAAGGTGAACACCGGGGAGCTGTTTTTT.

This clonotype was seen ten or more times. One end of the junction fails to match germline, which may point to a read error. The chain links TRBV20-1 to TRBJ2-2; 13 nucleotides align to TRBD2. This CDR3 contains 15 residues. Germline V gene sequence: CDR1 DFQATT, CDR2 SNEGSKA (reference sequence). The CDR3 bases are TGCAGTGCTGGGACTAGCGGGGTTTACACTGGGGAGCTGTTTTTT. This translates into CSAGTSGVYTGELFF.

The gene calls are TRBV24-1 and TRBJ2-7; D assignment may be TRBD1 or TRBD2 (5 bases each). The V end lost 6 bases, the J end lost 3 bases, and 14 bases lay between the germline ends. This CDR3 has 14 amino acids. Germline loops: CDR1 KGHDR, CDR2 SFDVKD. The CDR3 loop is CATSPSGTDYEQYF. DNA for the CDR3: TGTGCCACCAGTCCATCGGGGACGGACTACGAGCAGTACTTC.